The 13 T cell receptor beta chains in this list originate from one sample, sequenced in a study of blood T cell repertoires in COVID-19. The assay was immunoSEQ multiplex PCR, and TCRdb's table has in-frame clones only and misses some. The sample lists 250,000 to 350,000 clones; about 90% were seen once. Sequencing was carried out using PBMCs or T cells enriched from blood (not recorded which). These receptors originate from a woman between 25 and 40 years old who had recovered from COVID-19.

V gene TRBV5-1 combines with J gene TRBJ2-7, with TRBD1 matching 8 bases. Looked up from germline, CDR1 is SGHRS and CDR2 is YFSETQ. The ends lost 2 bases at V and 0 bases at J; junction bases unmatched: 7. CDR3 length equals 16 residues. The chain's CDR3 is CASSLRTGPNSYEQYF. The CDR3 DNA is TGCGCCAGCAGCTTAAGGACAGGGCCTAACTCCTACGAGCAGTACTTC.

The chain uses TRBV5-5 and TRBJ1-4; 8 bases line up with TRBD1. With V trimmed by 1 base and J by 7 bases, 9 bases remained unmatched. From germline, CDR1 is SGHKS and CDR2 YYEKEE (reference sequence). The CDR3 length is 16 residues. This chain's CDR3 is CASSLLPGQGGEKLFF. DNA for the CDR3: TGTGCCAGCAGCTTGCTTCCAGGACAGGGTGGTGAAAAACTGTTTTTT.

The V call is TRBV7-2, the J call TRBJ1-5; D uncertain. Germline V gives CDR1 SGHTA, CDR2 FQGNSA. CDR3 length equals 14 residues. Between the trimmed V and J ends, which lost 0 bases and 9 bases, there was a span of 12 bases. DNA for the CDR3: TGTGCCAGCAGCTTAGCGGGAGCGGTCTCGCCCCAGCATTTT. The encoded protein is CASSLAGAVSPQHF.

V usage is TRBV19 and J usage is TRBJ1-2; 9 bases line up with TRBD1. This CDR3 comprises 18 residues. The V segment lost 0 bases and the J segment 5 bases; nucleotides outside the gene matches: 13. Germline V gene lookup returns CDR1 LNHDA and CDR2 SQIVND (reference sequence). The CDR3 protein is CASSIDGGTGITIYGYTF. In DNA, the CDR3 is TGTGCCAGTAGTATAGATGGCGGGACAGGGATAACTATTTATGGCTACACCTTC.

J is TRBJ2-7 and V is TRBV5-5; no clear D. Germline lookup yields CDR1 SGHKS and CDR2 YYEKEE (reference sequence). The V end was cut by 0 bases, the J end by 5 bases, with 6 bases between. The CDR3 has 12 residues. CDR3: CASSLVSDEQYF. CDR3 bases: TGTGCCAGCAGCTTGGTGTCTGACGAGCAGTACTTC.

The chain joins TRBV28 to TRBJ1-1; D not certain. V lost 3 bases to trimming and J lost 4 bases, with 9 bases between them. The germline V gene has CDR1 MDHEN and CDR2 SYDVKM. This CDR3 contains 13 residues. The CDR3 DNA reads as TGTGCCAGCAGTTTCCTTCCTTTCACTGAAGCTTTCTTT. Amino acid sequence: CASSFLPFTEAFF.

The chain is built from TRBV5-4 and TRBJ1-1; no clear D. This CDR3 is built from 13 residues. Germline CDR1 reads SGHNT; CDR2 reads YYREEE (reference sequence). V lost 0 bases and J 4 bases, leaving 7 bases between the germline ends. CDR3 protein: CASSLGGRTEAFF. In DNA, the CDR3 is TGTGCCAGCAGCTTGGGAGGTCGCACTGAAGCTTTCTTT.

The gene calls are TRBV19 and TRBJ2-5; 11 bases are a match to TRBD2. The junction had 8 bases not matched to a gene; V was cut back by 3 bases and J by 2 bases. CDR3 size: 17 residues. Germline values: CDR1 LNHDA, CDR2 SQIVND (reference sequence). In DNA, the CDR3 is TGTGCCAGTAGTATTTCACTAGCGGGGGCCGGGCAAGAGACCCAGTACTTC. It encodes CASSISLAGAGQETQYF.

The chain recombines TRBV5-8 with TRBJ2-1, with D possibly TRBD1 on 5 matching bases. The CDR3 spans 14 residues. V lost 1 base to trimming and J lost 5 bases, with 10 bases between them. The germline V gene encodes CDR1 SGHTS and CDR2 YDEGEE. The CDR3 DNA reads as TGTGCCAGCAGCTTGTCAGGGTTGCACAATGAGCAGTTCTTC. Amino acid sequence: CASSLSGLHNEQFF.

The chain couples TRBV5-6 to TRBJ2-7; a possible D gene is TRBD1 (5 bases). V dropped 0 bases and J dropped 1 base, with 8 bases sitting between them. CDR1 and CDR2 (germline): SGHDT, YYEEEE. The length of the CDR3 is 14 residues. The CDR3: CASSLGTPSYEQYF. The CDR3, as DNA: TGTGCCAGCAGCTTGGGGACACCGTCCTACGAGCAGTACTTC.

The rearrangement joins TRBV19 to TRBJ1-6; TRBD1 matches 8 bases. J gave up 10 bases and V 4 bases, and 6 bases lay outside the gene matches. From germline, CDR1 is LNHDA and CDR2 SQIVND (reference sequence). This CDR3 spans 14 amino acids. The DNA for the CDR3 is TGTGCCAGTAGTACCCTACAGGGGGAATCACCCCTCCACTTT. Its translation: CASSTLQGESPLHF.

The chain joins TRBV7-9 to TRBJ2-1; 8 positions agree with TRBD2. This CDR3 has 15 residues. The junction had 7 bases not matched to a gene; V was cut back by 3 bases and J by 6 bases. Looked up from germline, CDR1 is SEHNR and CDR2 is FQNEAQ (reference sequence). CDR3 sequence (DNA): TGTGCCAGCAGCTTGAAACTAGCGGAGTCCAATGAGCAGTTCTTC. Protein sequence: CASSLKLAESNEQFF.

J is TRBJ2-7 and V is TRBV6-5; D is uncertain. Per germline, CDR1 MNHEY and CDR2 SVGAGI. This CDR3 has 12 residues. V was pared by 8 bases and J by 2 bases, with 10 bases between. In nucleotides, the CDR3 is TGTGCCAGCCGCGGCGGTGCCTACGAGCAGTACTTC. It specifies CASRGGAYEQYF.